This TCR beta chain was recovered during a study of T cells in Graves' hyperthyroidism and ophthalmopathy. Amplification targeted TCR beta CDR3 regions from RNA transcripts. HTBI primers were the set used in a first-round RT-PCR of the TCR CDR3. Via MiXCR, TCRdb re-called the multiplex PCR reads, giving one row per CDR3 protein. Of fewer than 400,000 distinct CDR3 sequences detected, about 14% appear once; the ten largest clones hold around 27%. V shed 5 bases and J 9 bases; nucleotides not matched to a gene: 11. Germline V gene lookup returns CDR1 SGHAT and CDR2 FQNNGV. The CDR3 consists of 15 residues. This clonotype was recorded many times. Its antigen is unknown. Whole-study findings and limits: Ophthalmopathy was predicted by the model a median of about 6.5 months ahead of onset.

PBMCs were derived from around 10 ml fresh peripheral blood. This TCR was sampled from a man between 45 and 60 years old with Graves' ophthalmopathy. The chain combines TRBV11-2 with TRBJ2-1; 9 nucleotides align to TRBD2. Sequenced sample: blood. The CDR3 DNA reads as TGTGCCAGCAGCCGGGGGAGCGGCGGGAGGGGTGAGCAGTTCTTC. Its protein product is CASSRGSGGRGEQFF.